This T cell receptor (beta chain) came from a study of cytotoxic CD8 clonotypes in ibrutinib-treated CLL. Background on the study: Among patients, around 25 responded partially and 2 completely; 14 then stayed remitted and approximately twelve progressed after median approximately 72 months. The study's findings and limits: Stable or contracted on treatment, public clonotypes were also uncommon. Clonality correlated strongly with circulating CD8+ T cells and exceeded age-matched healthy donors at baseline.

Investigators sought sequencing depths of between 1 in 200,000 and 1 in 1 million T cells. Produced via immunoSEQ multiplex PCR; TCRdb's table is partial and in-frame only. The table has about 57,000 clones, approximately 52% seen once; the top ten hold about 20%. As to this clone: Its matching antigen is unknown.

The CDR3 spans 15 residues. The germline gives CDR1 MNHEY, CDR2 SVGAGI. The V end was cut by 6 bases, the J end by 1 base, with 15 bases between. The source of this sequence is a human donor with chronic lymphocytic leukemia. Sequenced here: PBMCs, sampled after 24 months of ibrutinib treatment. The chain has TRBV6-5 and TRBJ1-1, with a possible D match to TRBD1 (5 bases). CDR3 protein: CASSLGTRPNTEAFF. CDR3 in DNA: TGTGCCAGCAGCCTTGGGACGAGGCCGAACACTGAAGCTTTCTTT.